A selection of T cell receptor beta chains follows, all from one sample in a study of blood T cells in healthy people across ages. Each CDR3 protein gets one entry after TCRdb re-called the 5' RACE reads with MiXCR. This sample has 800,000 or so distinct CDR3 sequences, with more than 20% found just once. The sample was also reused in another study, on T cells of mothers and their children.

What was sequenced was blood. The receptors stem from a boy younger than 18 in good health. Each CDR3 is given with its conserved first and last residue. A D gene is named only where the DNA matches it firmly. Some rows have no size entry. The others give once, few or many, or a class for an expanded clone.

NA | TRBJ1-2 | TRBV29-1 | NA | CSVGVGGGNYGYTF | TGCAGCGTTGGGGTGGGTGGGGGCAACTATGGCTACACCTTC
NA | TRBJ1-5 | TRBV19 | NA | CASRLEVVGNQPQHF | TGTGCCAGTAGGTTGGAGGTAGTTGGCAATCAGCCCCAGCATTTT
NA | TRBJ2-1 | TRBV30 | few | CAWTGALFGEQFF | TGTGCCTGGACCGGGGCCCTCTTCGGTGAGCAGTTCTTC
TRBD1 | TRBJ1-6 | TRBV27 | NA | CASSLFAQGVYNSPLHF | TGTGCCAGCAGTTTATTCGCACAGGGGGTGTATAATTCACCCCTCCACTTT
NA | TRBJ2-5 | TRBV29-1 | NA | CSVAPYQNWTAQYF | TGCAGCGTTGCGCCGTACCAAAACTGGACGGCCCAGTACTTC
NA | TRBJ2-5 | TRBV6-4 | NA | CASSALFGETQYF | TGTGCCAGCAGCGCGTTATTTGGGGAGACCCAGTACTTC
NA | TRBJ2-2 | TRBV20-1 | few | CSARQGGGRRTGELFF | TGCAGTGCTAGACAGGGGGGCGGGAGGCGCACCGGGGAGCTGTTTTTT
TRBD2 | TRBJ2-1 | TRBV15 | NA | CATRPTVSGGPREQFF | TGTGCCACCAGACCTACGGTGTCGGGAGGGCCTCGTGAGCAGTTCTTC
NA | TRBJ2-7 | TRBV15 | NA | CATSRGERGEQYF | TGTGCCACCAGCAGGGGGGAAAGGGGCGAGCAGTACTTC
NA | TRBJ2-3 | TRBV20-1 | NA | CSAQSSTDTQYF | TGCAGTGCGCAATCTAGCACAGATACGCAGTATTTT
NA | TRBJ2-7 | TRBV12-3/TRBV12-4 | NA | CASSSIYALTEQYF | TGTGCCAGCAGCAGTATTTATGCCCTAACCGAGCAGTACTTC
TRBD2 | TRBJ2-5 | TRBV12-3/TRBV12-4 | few | CASRRLAGETQYF | TGTGCCAGCAGGAGACTAGCGGGAGAGACCCAGTACTTC
NA | TRBJ2-5 | TRBV29-1 | few | CSVEDRVSQETQYF | TGCAGCGTTGAAGACAGGGTCTCCCAAGAGACCCAGTACTTC
NA | TRBJ1-1 | TRBV6-5 | NA | CASSYFSGAEAFF | TGTGCCAGCAGTTACTTCTCGGGGGCTGAAGCTTTCTTT
TRBD2 | TRBJ2-3 | TRBV7-9 | NA | CASSQLAGASDTQYF | TGTGCCAGCAGCCAGCTAGCGGGAGCCTCAGATACGCAGTATTTT
NA | TRBJ1-4 | TRBV24-1 | NA | CATSDPSDEKLFF | TGTGCCACCAGTGATCCGTCCGATGAAAAACTGTTTTTT
NA | TRBJ1-1 | TRBV28 | NA | CASSLGTVRRNTEAFF | TGTGCCAGCAGTTTAGGGACGGTAAGGAGGAACACTGAAGCTTTCTTT
NA | TRBJ2-3 | TRBV10-3 | NA | CAISPGLASGADTQYF | TGTGCCATCAGCCCGGGGCTAGCTTCCGGCGCAGATACGCAGTATTTT
NA | TRBJ2-7 | TRBV14 | few | CASSQDGTTRRYEQYF | TGTGCCAGCAGCCAAGATGGGACGACAAGGAGATACGAGCAGTACTTC
NA | TRBJ2-6 | TRBV3-1 | few | CASSQAWPGVSGANVLTF | TGTGCCAGCAGCCAAGCTTGGCCAGGAGTCTCTGGGGCCAACGTCCTGACTTTC
TRBD1 | TRBJ1-5 | TRBV28 | few | CASAGQGAMGNQPQHF | TGTGCCAGCGCAGGACAGGGGGCGATGGGCAATCAGCCCCAGCATTTT
NA | TRBJ2-3 | TRBV10-3 | few | CAISEVGQGRTDTQYF | TGTGCCATCAGTGAAGTTGGGCAGGGGCGTACAGATACGCAGTATTTT
NA | TRBJ2-3 | TRBV9 | few | CASSVASGSSTDTQYF | TGTGCCAGCAGCGTAGCCTCCGGCTCTAGCACAGATACGCAGTATTTT
NA | TRBJ2-3 | TRBV10-3 | few | CAISRETRTDTQCF | TGTGCCATCAGCCGCGAAACCCGCACAGATACGCAGTGTTTT
NA | TRBJ2-1 | TRBV5-1 | few | CASSLVSGDPREQFF | TGCGCCAGCAGCTTGGTATCGGGAGACCCGAGAGAGCAGTTCTTC
NA | TRBJ2-1 | TRBV11-2 | NA | CASSGLPGTYNEQFF | TGTGCCAGCAGCGGACTACCGGGAACCTACAATGAGCAGTTCTTC
NA | TRBJ1-1 | TRBV29-1 | once | CSVKVSTGQTEAFF | TGCAGCGTGAAGGTGTCGACCGGGCAAACTGAAGCTTTCTTT
NA | TRBJ1-1 | TRBV29-1 | few | CSAEVRLAHSGAFF | TGCAGCGCTGAAGTTCGGCTGGCACACTCAGGGGCTTTCTTT
NA | TRBJ2-7 | TRBV6-2/TRBV6-3 | few | CASSYDWERRSYEQYF | TGTGCCAGCAGTTACGACTGGGAGAGGAGGTCCTACGAGCAGTACTTC
NA | TRBJ2-4 | TRBV11-2 | NA | CASSFYVLGTAGIQYF | TGTGCCAGCAGCTTTTATGTATTAGGGACCGCGGGTATTCAGTACTTC